This is a list of T cell receptor beta chains from one sample in a study of cytotoxic CD8 clonotypes in ibrutinib-treated CLL. Only in-frame clones appear in the TCRdb table, and some are missing; sequencing was by immunoSEQ multiplex PCR. The sample includes roughly 180,000 clones, approximately 84% of them seen just once. This specimen was PBMCs, taken after 24 months of ibrutinib treatment. Every receptor here comes from a human donor with chronic lymphocytic leukemia. The CDR3 runs from the conserved cysteine through the conserved F or W. D genes are given only for firm matches. Where a row states a size, it is once, few, many or the class of an expanded clone; other rows omit it.

clone_size j_call d_call v_call cdr3_aa cdr3_nt
few TRBJ1-5 TRBD1 TRBV7-8 CASSHNRGDNQPQHF TGTGCCAGCAGCCACAACAGGGGAGACAATCAGCCCCAGCATTTT
- TRBJ1-2 - TRBV6-5 CASITRGFSYGYTF TGTGCCAGCATTACGAGGGGTTTTAGCTATGGCTACACCTTC
- TRBJ1-1 - TRBV6-5 CASSYGGSRTEAFF TGTGCCAGCAGTTACGGGGGTTCGCGCACTGAAGCTTTCTTT
- TRBJ1-2 TRBD1 TRBV19 CASSDRATRDGYGYTF TGTGCCAGTAGCGACAGGGCTACAAGAGATGGGTATGGCTACACCTTC
few TRBJ1-6 - TRBV9 CASRGGPYSPLHF TGTGCCAGCAGAGGGGGGCCCTACTCACCCCTCCACTTT
- TRBJ2-3 TRBD1 TRBV18 CASSPPTGVDTQYF TGTGCCAGCTCACCACCTACAGGGGTCGATACGCAGTATTTT
- TRBJ2-7 - TRBV6-5 CASRRALRGSYEQYF TGTGCCAGCAGAAGGGCCCTCCGCGGCTCCTACGAGCAGTACTTC
- TRBJ2-2 - TRBV11-2 CASSFRQGGTGELFF TGTGCCAGCAGCTTCCGACAGGGAGGCACCGGGGAGCTGTTTTTT
- TRBJ2-1 TRBD1 TRBV6-1 CASGTGGLSEQFF TGTGCCAGCGGGACAGGGGGCCTTAGTGAGCAGTTCTTC
- TRBJ2-5 - TRBV5-1 CASSLETGAGGTQYF TGCGCCAGCAGCTTGGAAACAGGGGCGGGAGGGACCCAGTACTTC
- TRBJ2-2 TRBD2 TRBV28 CASSLQAAGGTTGELFF TGTGCCAGCAGTTTACAGGCAGCGGGAGGAACGACCGGGGAGCTGTTTTTT
once TRBJ1-3 TRBD1 TRBV9 CASTPGGQGASGNTIYF TGTGCCAGCACCCCCGGGGGACAGGGGGCCTCTGGAAACACCATATATTTT
few TRBJ1-2 - TRBV29-1 CSVQGYNYGYTF TGCAGCGTTCAGGGATATAACTATGGCTACACCTTC
- TRBJ2-6 - TRBV30 CACKRGRSSGANVLTF TGTGCCTGTAAAAGGGGACGAAGCTCTGGGGCCAACGTCCTGACTTTC
- TRBJ2-4 - TRBV6-1 CASSPGQPGNIQYF TGTGCCAGCAGTCCCGGCCAGCCTGGAAACATTCAGTACTTC
- TRBJ2-1 - TRBV19 CASRATDSSSYLNEQFF TGTGCCAGTAGGGCCACGGACAGCTCGTCCTACCTCAATGAGCAGTTCTTC
- TRBJ2-1 - TRBV28 CASKQGNEQFF TGTGCCAGCAAGCAGGGCAATGAGCAGTTCTTC
- TRBJ1-1 - TRBV5-1 CASSYSTGAMNTEAFF TGCGCCAGCAGCTACTCGACAGGAGCCATGAACACTGAAGCTTTCTTT
- TRBJ1-2 TRBD1 TRBV9 CASSGRTGNYGYTF TGTGCCAGCAGCGGGCGGACAGGGAACTATGGCTACACCTTC
- TRBJ1-5 TRBD1 TRBV19 CASSTYGQGHSNQPQHF TGTGCCAGTAGTACTTACGGACAGGGCCATAGCAATCAGCCCCAGCATTTT
- TRBJ2-3 TRBD2 TRBV6-5 CASSSGSGRDTDTQYF TGTGCCAGCAGTTCGGGTAGCGGGAGGGACACAGATACGCAGTATTTT
once TRBJ1-5 TRBD1 TRBV2 CASSDRGGQPQHF TGTGCCAGCAGCGACAGGGGTGGCCAGCCCCAGCATTTT
few TRBJ1-5 - TRBV27 CASSFDGFEPQHF TGTGCCAGCAGTTTCGATGGATTTGAGCCCCAGCATTTT
- TRBJ1-6 - TRBV7-8 CASSRARQGSPLHF TGTGCCAGCAGCCGTGCGCGCCAGGGTTCACCCCTCCACTTT
- TRBJ2-7 - TRBV6-5 CASRQTASSYEQYF TGTGCCAGCAGGCAGACGGCAAGCTCCTACGAGCAGTACTTC
- TRBJ1-2 - TRBV5-1 CASSSQRRRNYGYTF TGCGCCAGCAGCTCCCAGAGACGGAGGAACTATGGCTACACCTTC
- TRBJ2-7 - TRBV7-9 CASSLGVGPGPYEQYF TGTGCCAGCAGCTTAGGGGTGGGGCCAGGGCCCTACGAGCAGTACTTC
- TRBJ2-3 TRBD1 TRBV5-1 CASRPQGAYTDTQYF TGCGCCAGCAGACCACAGGGGGCCTACACAGATACGCAGTATTTT
- TRBJ2-3 TRBD1 TRBV18 CASSPPGQLTSTDTQYF TGTGCCAGCTCACCACCGGGACAGCTAACTAGCACAGATACGCAGTATTTT
- TRBJ1-3 - TRBV30 CAWSRQMSSGNTIYF TGTGCCTGGAGTCGGCAGATGAGCTCTGGAAACACCATATATTTT
- TRBJ1-3 TRBD1 TRBV30 CAWSGAGTGGGNTIYF TGTGCCTGGAGTGGCGCCGGGACAGGGGGCGGAAACACCATATATTTT
- TRBJ1-2 - TRBV9 CATGGLYGYTF TGTGCCACCGGGGGCCTATATGGCTACACCTTC
once TRBJ2-1 - TRBV11-3 CASSLDFEYYNEQFF TGTGCCAGCAGCTTAGATTTTGAGTACTACAATGAGCAGTTCTTC
- TRBJ2-5 - TRBV6-5 CASSTGRNQETQYF TGTGCCAGCAGTACGGGACGGAATCAAGAGACCCAGTACTTC
- TRBJ2-1 TRBD1 TRBV7-2 CASSLAPGQDNEQFF TGTGCCAGCAGCTTAGCCCCGGGACAGGACAATGAGCAGTTCTTC
- TRBJ2-7 TRBD1 TRBV15 CATSPGTGSYEQYF TGTGCCACCAGCCCTGGGACAGGGAGCTACGAGCAGTACTTC
once TRBJ2-7 TRBD2 TRBV9 CASSRATSGTYEQYF TGTGCCAGCAGTCGCGCAACTAGCGGCACCTACGAGCAGTACTTC
- TRBJ2-1 - TRBV4-1 CASRLSSSPSSYNEQFF TGCGCCAGCAGGCTTTCATCTTCACCTAGCTCCTACAATGAGCAGTTCTTC